This passage covers 14 T cell receptor beta chains from one sample sequenced in a study of T cell changes during pregnancy in multiple sclerosis (dated by TCRdb to between 2018 and 2021). Preparation of the library involved the immunoSEQ multiplex PCR assay. Imported from immuneACCESS, the table was reduced by TCRdb to in-frame sequences with V and J called. These copies leave out some clones; in studies compared against another copy, an unresolved V gene accounts for under half, and the cause of the remainder is not known. A total of around 51,000 clones appear in this sample, 90% to 95% of them only once. The leading ten clones occupy approximately 1.9% of the sample. This specimen consisted of peripheral blood, obtained in the second trimester of pregnancy. Receptor source: a female donor with multiple sclerosis, enrolled in a pregnancy study.

The DNA for the CDR3 is TGTGCCAGCACCCGTGAGGGACAGCCCTACAATGAGCAGTTCTTC. This translates into CASTREGQPYNEQFF. V and J are TRBV7-9 and TRBJ2-1; 7 bases match TRBD1. The junction had 8 bases not matched to a gene; V was cut back by 7 bases and J by 2 bases. This CDR3 is built from 15 residues. CDR1 and CDR2 (germline): SEHNR, FQNEAQ (reference sequence).

This clone was seen a single time. In DNA, the CDR3 is TGTGCCAGCAGCTGGGGACTCTCGAACACCGGGGAGCTGTTTTTT. Its protein is CASSWGLSNTGELFF. This rearrangement joins TRBV7-9 to TRBJ2-2, with D perhaps TRBD2 (6 bases). The germline V gene has CDR1 SEHNR and CDR2 FQNEAQ (reference sequence). CDR3 length: 15 amino acids. With 4 bases removed from V and 0 bases from J, the gap between germline ends came to 9 bases.

This chain uses TRBV19 with TRBJ2-1; possible D gene TRBD1, 5 bases. Trimming pared 6 bases from V and 5 bases from J, leaving 17 bases between. The CDR3 extends over 15 amino acids. CDR1 and CDR2 (germline): LNHDA, SQIVND (reference sequence). The CDR3 reads CASSRGAGYDNEQFF. CDR3 nucleotides: TGTGCCAGTAGCCGCGGCGCAGGGTACGACAATGAGCAGTTCTTC.

The chain joins TRBV19 to TRBJ1-5; no clear D gene. Germline V gives CDR1 LNHDA, CDR2 SQIVND (reference sequence). This CDR3 is built from 16 residues. Deletions cut 8 bases from V and 0 bases from J, with 17 bases between. CDR3 DNA: TGTGCCAGTGGAACGACAATGGGCCTTAGCAATCAGCCCCAGCATTTT. Its translation is CASGTTMGLSNQPQHF.

The V gene is TRBV7-2, the J gene TRBJ2-7, with TRBD1 matching over 9 bases. V was pared by 7 bases and J by 3 bases, with 10 bases of the junction left unmatched. The V gene's germline CDR1 is SGHTA and CDR2 FQGNSA. The CDR3 totals 15 residues. CDR3 sequence: CASTLGTGLRYEQYF. The CDR3 bases are TGTGCCAGCACGCTCGGGACAGGGCTCCGCTACGAGCAGTACTTC.

This sequence joins TRBV7-2 and TRBJ1-3; D is unresolved. Trimming took 2 bases from V and 1 from J, leaving 15 bases between them. The CDR3 contains 17 residues. In germline, CDR1 is SGHTA, CDR2 FQGNSA. The CDR3 spells CASSLWSRERSGNTIYF. As DNA, the CDR3 is TGTGCCAGCAGCTTATGGTCGCGGGAAAGGTCTGGAAACACCATATATTTT.

The V gene is TRBV5-1, the J gene TRBJ2-1, with D tentatively TRBD1 (5 bases). Germline loops: CDR1 SGHRS, CDR2 YFSETQ. The CDR3 totals 12 residues. The V gene lost 5 bases and the J gene lost 8 bases, with 11 bases spanning the gap. The CDR3 region has the DNA TGCGCCAGCAGGCAGGGTGTAGATGAGCAGTTCTTC. Translated, it gives CASRQGVDEQFF.

CDR3 nucleotide sequence: TGTGCCAGCGACCCTAGCGGGAGAGGCGACGAGCAGTACTTC. It is translated as CASDPSGRGDEQYF. This rearrangement joins TRBV27 to TRBJ2-7, with 10 bases fitting TRBD2. The V gene's germline CDR1 is MNHEY and CDR2 SMNVEV (reference sequence). The CDR3 consists of 14 residues. J was trimmed by 5 bases and V by 8 bases; bases with no gene match: 9.

The V call is TRBV18, the J call TRBJ1-1; D possibly corresponds to TRBD1 (5 bases). CDR3 length: 13 residues. Germline assignment: CDR1 KGHSH and CDR2 LQKENI. Trimming removed 8 bases at V and 1 base at J, with 11 bases between. As DNA, the CDR3 is TGTGCCAGCCAATCCGGACAGAACACTGAAGCTTTCTTT. Protein: CASQSGQNTEAFF.

This chain joins TRBV27 and TRBJ2-1, with 12 bases that match TRBD2. V trimming: 4 bases; J trimming: 0 bases; junction bases outside the gene matches: 4. CDR1 and CDR2 from the germline V gene are MNHEY and SMNVEV (reference sequence). This CDR3 is 17 amino acids long. The CDR3 loop reads CASSSGLAGSSYNEQFF. The CDR3 DNA reads as TGTGCCAGCAGTTCCGGACTAGCGGGAAGCTCCTACAATGAGCAGTTCTTC.

The chain combines TRBV21-1 with TRBJ2-1; TRBD2 is the table's D call, not checked against the DNA. TRBV21-1 is labeled a pseudogene. The CDR3 sequence is 17 residues long. This CDR3 reads CASSCRLSSGIRNEQFF. CDR3 DNA: TGTGCCAGCAGCTGCAGGCTTTCTAGCGGGATTCGCAATGAGCAGTTCTTC.

This sequence joins TRBV27 and TRBJ2-7; 12 positions agree with TRBD2. The germline gives CDR1 MNHEY, CDR2 SMNVEV (reference sequence). Trimming took 5 bases from V and 4 from J; bases not matched to a gene: 6. The CDR3 has 15 amino acids. The DNA for the CDR3 is TGTGCCAGCAGTCCGACTAGCGGGAGTTTTTACGAGCAGTACTTC. It yields the protein CASSPTSGSFYEQYF.

The gene calls are TRBV9 and TRBJ2-2; D remains unclear. The CDR3 is made up of 12 amino acids. Germline V CDR1 and CDR2: SGDLS, YYNGEE. Trimming removed 5 bases from V and 5 bases from J, with 7 bases in between. The CDR3 is CASRTFTGELFF. The CDR3, as DNA: TGTGCCAGCAGAACTTTTACCGGGGAGCTGTTTTTT.

This clone has only one observation. This chain links TRBV6-4 with TRBJ2-7; TRBD1 aligns across 7 bases. In germline, CDR1 is MRHNA, CDR2 SNTAGT. This CDR3 has 12 amino acids. Trimming at V came to 6 bases and at J to 6 bases, leaving 5 bases not matched to a gene. The CDR3 DNA reads TGTGCCAGCAGGTTAAACAGGGGCGAGCAGTACTTC. It yields the protein CASRLNRGEQYF.